These 14 T cell receptor beta chains originate from one sample sequenced in a study of T cells in localized non-small cell lung cancer. Repertoires were generated with immunoSEQ multiplex PCR, while TCRdb's copy carries only in-frame clones and drops some. Of some 3,000 clones in the sample, 39% are singletons; the top ten hold almost 8.5%. Sample: normal lung tissue next to the tumor, taken before any cancer treatment. The receptors shown here come from a woman aged 35 to 70 with stage I lung adenocarcinoma.

The genes are TRBV30 and TRBJ1-1, with D possibly TRBD1 on 6 matching bases. The germline V and J ends were trimmed by 0 bases and 10 bases, with 18 bases remaining between them. Germline CDR1 and CDR2: GTSNPN and SVGIG (reference sequence). The CDR3 contains 14 residues. The CDR3, as DNA: TGTGCCTGGAGTGTAAACTTGGGGGGCCGGGGAGCTTTCTTT. This translates into CAWSVNLGGRGAFF.

The chain links TRBV12-5 to TRBJ2-1; 13 bases agree with TRBD2. Germline CDR1 and CDR2: LGHNT and FRNRAP. CDR3 length equals 16 residues. The junction had 4 bases not matched to a gene; V was cut back by 0 bases and J by 8 bases. CDR3 region: CASGLVGLAGEYEQFF. Written as DNA, the CDR3 is TGTGCTAGTGGTTTGGTAGGACTAGCGGGAGAGTATGAGCAGTTCTTC. The full variable domain, completed using reference TRBV12-5 and TRBJ2-1, is DARVTQTPRHKVTEMGQEVTMRCQPILGHNTVFWYRQTMMQGLELLAYFRNRAPLDDSGMPKDRFSAEMPDATLATLKIQPSEPRDSAVYFCASGLVGLAGEYEQFFGPGTRLTVL.

This sequence joins TRBV7-2 and TRBJ2-7; 7 bases match TRBD2. The CDR3 runs 16 residues. The V and J ends lost 4 bases and 6 bases, in that order; junction bases with no gene match: 15. CDR1 and CDR2 (germline): SGHTA, FQGNSA. The DNA of the CDR3 is TGTGCCAGCAGCTCCCTCCGCGGGCCCCCGGGGGGCGAGCAGTACTTC. Translation: CASSSLRGPPGGEQYF.

This clone is categorized as medium-sized. The chain uses TRBV11-3 and TRBJ2-2; 8 bases are shared with TRBD2. Trimming removed 3 bases from V and 5 bases from J; junction bases left unmatched: 11. Germline V gene data show CDR1 as SGHNT and CDR2 as YENEEA. CDR3 length equals 17 residues. The CDR3 here is CASSFLPGTRGTGELFF. DNA for the CDR3: TGTGCCAGCAGCTTCCTCCCCGGGACTAGGGGGACCGGGGAGCTGTTTTTT.

The chain links TRBV18 to TRBJ2-2; TRBD1 is a possible D gene (6 bases). CDR3 length: 13 residues. The V gene's germline CDR1 is KGHSH and CDR2 LQKENI. V was pared by 4 bases and J by 4 bases, with 7 bases between. For the CDR3, the DNA is TGTGCCAGCTCACTACAGGGCACCGGGGAGCTGTTTTTT. This gives the protein CASSLQGTGELFF.

The V gene is TRBV28, the J gene TRBJ2-7, with 7 positions matching TRBD1. V trimming: 4 bases; J trimming: 3 bases; junction bases outside the gene matches: 6. CDR3 length: 14 amino acids. Per germline, CDR1 MDHEN and CDR2 SYDVKM. The DNA of the CDR3 is TGTGCCAGCAGTTCAACAGGGGCGATCTACGAGCAGTACTTC. Its protein is CASSSTGAIYEQYF. Supplemented by reference TRBV28 and TRBJ2-7, the full variable domain reads DVKVTQSSRYLVKRTGEKVFLECVQDMDHENMFWYRQDPGLGLRLIYFSYDVKMKEKGDIPEGYSVSREKKERFSLILESASTNQTSMYLCASSSTGAIYEQYFGPGTRLTVT.

This clone occurred once. The chain joins TRBV18 to TRBJ2-7, with D uncertain. Trimming took off 6 bases at V and 4 bases at J, with 13 bases between the two ends. Germline V gene lookup returns CDR1 KGHSH and CDR2 LQKENI. There are 13 residues in the CDR3. The CDR3 coding sequence is TGTGCCAGCTCCCCGGCGAGAGAATACGAGCAGTACTTC. Translation: CASSPAREYEQYF.

CDR3 amino acids: CATSREDGSYGYTF. The CDR3 DNA sequence: TGTGCCACCAGCAGAGAGGACGGATCCTATGGCTACACCTTC. The J gene is TRBJ1-2, the V gene TRBV15; D gene uncertain. Germline CDR1 LNHNV, CDR2 YYDKDF (reference sequence). This CDR3 is 14 amino acids long. With 0 bases removed from V and 4 bases from J, the gap between germline ends came to 9 bases.

This clone was counted a few times. CDR3 loop: CASSPPSATEATIYF. CDR3 in DNA: TGTGCCAGCTCACCACCGTCAGCTACTGAAGCCACCATATATTTT. The V and J genes are TRBV18 and TRBJ1-3; D gene uncertain. The CDR3 has 15 amino acids. The V end lost 0 bases, the J end lost 9 bases, and 15 bases lay between the germline ends. Germline-derived CDR1 and CDR2 are KGHSH and LQKENI.

Relative to its sample, this clone is medium-sized. This chain connects TRBV9 to TRBJ2-7; TRBD1 agrees at 7 bases. Germline V gives CDR1 SGDLS, CDR2 YYNGEE. CDR3 size: 14 residues. V dropped 3 bases and J dropped 3; count of bases not matched to a gene: 6. CDR3 sequence reads: CASSDRDSNYEQYF. CDR3 DNA sequence: TGTGCCAGCAGCGACAGGGACAGTAACTACGAGCAGTACTTC.

V is TRBV18 and J is TRBJ2-5, with 9 bases matching TRBD2. TRBJ2-7 matches the DNA end more closely, so the J call is doubtful. CDR1 and CDR2 from the germline V gene are KGHSH and LQKENI. This CDR3 is 14 amino acids long. CDR3 residues: CASSRASGTYEQYF. CDR3 sequence (DNA): TGTGCCAGCTCACGGGCTAGCGGGACCTACGAGCAGTACTTC.

This clone was recorded a few times. V gene TRBV5-1 combines with J gene TRBJ2-3; 7 bases agree with TRBD1. Germline V lookup: CDR1 SGHRS, CDR2 YFSETQ. The CDR3 totals 16 residues. The J segment lost 4 bases and the V segment lost 3 bases, leaving 11 bases of the junction unmatched. CDR3 DNA: TGCGCCAGCAGCTCGGGGTCAGGGGGTAGCGCAGATACGCAGTATTTT. This translates into CASSSGSGGSADTQYF. The variable domain in full, completed from reference TRBV5-1 and TRBJ2-3, reads KAGVTQTPRYLIKTRGQQVTLSCSPISGHRSVSWYQQTPGQGLQFLFEYFSETQRNKGNFPGRFSGRQFSNSRSEMNVSTLELGDSALYLCASSSGSGGSADTQYFGPGTRLTVL.

V usage is TRBV19 and J usage is TRBJ2-5; perhaps TRBD1 as D (6 bases). This CDR3 is built from 14 residues. The germline gives CDR1 LNHDA, CDR2 SQIVND (reference sequence). The germline V and J ends were trimmed by 5 bases and 5 bases, with 15 bases remaining between them. In nucleotides, the CDR3 is TGTGCCAGTAGTGTACAGGGTATAGGGGAGACCCAGTACTTC. This codes for CASSVQGIGETQYF.

The chain recombines TRBV6-8 with TRBJ1-3, with D uncertain. Germline CDR1 and CDR2: MNHGY and SAAAGT. The V end was cut by 8 bases, the J end by 0 bases, with 8 bases between. This CDR3 comprises 13 residues. CDR3: CASRKSSGNTIYF. CDR3 nucleotides: TGTGCCAGCCGAAAGAGCTCTGGAAACACCATATATTTT.